Listed below are T cell receptor beta chains from one sample, sequenced in a study of cytomegalovirus exposure and HLA in healthy donors. Profiling relied on immunoSEQ multiplex PCR, and the TCRdb table lists in-frame clones only, not all of them. In the table there are 110,000 or so clones, approximately 82% of which are singletons. Specimen: PBMCs. These receptor sequences come from a man aged 40-49 years in good health and CMV-seropositive. CDR3s include the opening cysteine and the closing phenylalanine or tryptophan. A D gene is named only where the DNA matches it firmly. Expanded clones get a size class; other rows say once, few or many, or leave the size out.

d_gene,j_gene,abundance,v_gene,len,CDR3nt,CDR3aa
.,TRBJ1-1,.,TRBV5-1,14,TGCGCCAGCAGCTTGGCGGCAGGGAGGCAGACTTCTTTCTTT,CASSLAAGRQTSFF
TRBD2,TRBJ2-1,.,TRBV11-3,15,TGTGCCAGCAGTTCCCGACTAGCGGGAGATGATGAGCAGTTCTTC,CASSSRLAGDDEQFF
TRBD2,TRBJ2-5,few,TRBV7-3,17,TGTGCCAGCAGCTTATCGGCCCGGACTAGCGGACAGGAGACCCAGTACTTC,CASSLSARTSGQETQYF
.,TRBJ2-1,.,TRBV29-1,11,TGCAGCGCCGCCAGGAACAATGAGCAGTTCTTC,CSAARNNEQFF
.,TRBJ1-6,.,TRBV6-1,15,TGTGCCAGCACCTGGCAGGGTGGGTTAAATTCACCCCTCCACTTT,CASTWQGGLNSPLHF
.,TRBJ2-2,.,TRBV7-2,15,TGTGCCAGCAGCCCGTCCGGAGCGAACACCGGGGAGCTGTTTTTT,CASSPSGANTGELFF
.,TRBJ2-7,.,TRBV28,13,TGTGCCAGCAGTTTATTCCGACACTACGAGCAGTACTTC,CASSLFRHYEQYF
.,TRBJ1-1,.,TRBV7-9,14,TGTGCCAGCACCTTAGCAGCGGGTCTGAGTGAAGCTTTCTTT,CASTLAAGLSEAFF
.,TRBJ1-1,.,TRBV25-1,14,TGTGCCAGCAGTGACTGGCAATCGAACACTGAAGCTTTCTTT,CASSDWQSNTEAFF
.,TRBJ2-7,.,TRBV5-8,15,TGTGCCAGCAGCCAATTGGGGGGACAGACCTACGAGCAGTACTTC,CASSQLGGQTYEQYF
.,TRBJ1-5,.,TRBV28,12,TGTGCCAGCCACACCAGGAATCAGCCCCAGCATTTT,CASHTRNQPQHF
.,TRBJ2-1,few,TRBV6-5,16,TGTGCCAGCAGTTACCCGCCTGGCAGGGGCTACAATGAGCAGTTCTTC,CASSYPPGRGYNEQFF
TRBD2,TRBJ2-7,.,TRBV27,14,TGTGCCAGCAGGGCTAGCGGGGGCCCCTACGAGCAGTACTTC,CASRASGGPYEQYF
TRBD1,TRBJ2-6,.,TRBV5-1,18,TGCGCCAGCAGTCAACCGGGACAGGCCTCCTCTGGGGCCAACGTCCTGACTTTC,CASSQPGQASSGANVLTF
TRBD1,TRBJ1-1,.,TRBV19,15,TGTGCCAGTAGTGCACTACAGGGGGGGAACACTGAAGCTTTCTTT,CASSALQGGNTEAFF
.,TRBJ1-1,.,TRBV19,14,TGTGCCAGTAATTCCCAGGGGATGAGCACTGAAGCTTTCTTT,CASNSQGMSTEAFF
.,TRBJ1-5,few,TRBV5-5,15,TGTGCCAGCAGCTTTAATTCCGGGGATGATCAGCCCCAGCATTTT,CASSFNSGDDQPQHF
TRBD1,TRBJ1-1,.,TRBV29-1,15,TGCAGTGTAATACCGACAGGGGGGCTGAACACTGAAGCTTTCTTT,CSVIPTGGLNTEAFF
.,TRBJ2-7,.,TRBV15,14,TGTGCCACCAGCAGGGGGGGGGCGGACCACGAGCAGTACTTC,CATSRGGADHEQYF
.,TRBJ1-4,.,TRBV10-3,13,TGTGCCATCAGTGAAAGGGGAGGTGAAAAACTGTTTTTT,CAISERGGEKLFF
TRBD1,TRBJ2-7,few,TRBV11-3,14,TGTGCCAGCTCGACAGGGTTCGTAACGGACGAGCAGTACTTC,CASSTGFVTDEQYF
.,TRBJ1-2,few,TRBV28,16,TGTGCCAGCAGTTTATCGTCCCAGGGGAGCCTTTATGGCTACACCTTC,CASSLSSQGSLYGYTF
.,TRBJ1-1,.,TRBV5-4,15,TGTGCCAGCAGCGGGAGGGCGGCGATGAACACTGAAGCTTTCTTT,CASSGRAAMNTEAFF
.,TRBJ2-2,.,TRBV12-5,13,TGTGCTAGTGGTCTGACGGGCACCGGGGAGCTGTTTTTT,CASGLTGTGELFF
TRBD2,TRBJ2-3,few,TRBV6-5,13,TGTGCCAGCAGTTGGCGGGAGGGAGATACGCAGTATTTT,CASSWREGDTQYF
.,TRBJ2-5,.,TRBV7-9,14,TGTGCCAGCAGCTTAGCGAGTAGTTTGGAGACCCAGTACTTC,CASSLASSLETQYF
TRBD1,TRBJ1-1,.,TRBV7-2,15,TGTGCCAGCAGCCTGAGACAGGGGTTGAAAACTGAAGCTTTCTTT,CASSLRQGLKTEAFF
TRBD1,TRBJ2-7,.,TRBV18,14,TGTGCCAGCTCTCCAGAGACAGGGGGCGCCGAGCAGTACTTC,CASSPETGGAEQYF
.,TRBJ1-2,once,TRBV28,13,TGTGCCAGCAGTTTAGGGACACACAGAGGCTACACCTTC,CASSLGTHRGYTF
TRBD1,TRBJ2-2,.,TRBV4-2,16,TGTGCCAGCAGCCAAGTTCGGACAGGGGGAGGCGGGGAGCTGTTTTTT,CASSQVRTGGGGELFF
TRBD1,TRBJ2-7,.,TRBV19,14,TGTGCCAGTAGTATGCGGGACAGGAGGTACGAGCAGTACTTC,CASSMRDRRYEQYF
TRBD2,TRBJ2-1,.,TRBV7-3,14,TGTGCCAGCAGCCGGACTAGCCCGGGTCATGAGCAGTTCTTC,CASSRTSPGHEQFF
TRBD1,TRBJ1-2,.,TRBV28,17,TGTGCCAGCAGCCCACCGGCTGGGACAGGTATCAGGAATGGCTACACCTTC,CASSPPAGTGIRNGYTF
.,TRBJ1-1,few,TRBV2,13,TGTGCCAGCAGTGAAAGAGGGGGACGTGAAGCTTTCTTT,CASSERGGREAFF